A single sample is the source of the 23 T cell receptor beta chains below, sequenced in a study of cytomegalovirus exposure and HLA in healthy donors. The PCR used 60 Vbeta and 13 Jbeta primers. Profiled with immunoSEQ multiplex PCR; TCRdb holds only in-frame clones, not every one. Here the sample spans a few hundred thousand clones, under 80% being singletons. Sequenced input: PBMCs. The receptors come from a woman aged 25 to 45 in good health and CMV-seronegative.

The V gene is TRBV27, the J gene TRBJ2-1; 14 nucleotides align to TRBD2. The length of the CDR3 is 19 residues. V lost 5 bases and J lost 5; bases outside the gene matches: 14. CDR1 and CDR2 (germline): MNHEY, SMNVEV (reference sequence). CDR3 sequence (DNA): TGTGCCAGCAGTCGAGGGCGGGGGACTAGCGGGAGTATCCACAATGAGCAGTTCTTC. Its translation: CASSRGRGTSGSIHNEQFF.

The chain has TRBV5-1 and TRBJ1-1; 8 bases are shared with TRBD1. The V gene's germline CDR1 is SGHRS and CDR2 YFSETQ. This CDR3 contains 14 residues. V dropped 4 bases and J dropped 5; count of bases not matched to a gene: 7. CDR3 region: CASSPPDRATEAFF. The CDR3 bases are TGCGCCAGCAGCCCCCCGGACAGGGCTACTGAAGCTTTCTTT.

This clone was counted only a few times. J is TRBJ2-3 and V is TRBV5-1, with a tentative D call TRBD1 (6 bases). Per the germline V gene, CDR1 is SGHRS and CDR2 is YFSETQ. The V end was cut by 2 bases, the J end by 5 bases, with 24 bases between. CDR3 length equals 18 residues. For the CDR3, the DNA is TGCGCCAGCAGCTTTGAAGGGTCGGTGGCAAGGGGGATAGATACGCAGTATTTT. Translation: CASSFEGSVARGIDTQYF.

This clone was picked up a small number of times. In the same sample, other DNA sequences code for this CDR3. V and J are TRBV6-5 and TRBJ1-1, with a possible D match to TRBD1 (5 bases). This CDR3 comprises 13 residues. The germline V gene encodes CDR1 MNHEY and CDR2 SVGAGI. The germline V and J ends were trimmed by 6 bases and 1 base, with 9 bases remaining between them. This chain's CDR3 is CASSYQGNTEAFF. In DNA form, the CDR3 reads TGTGCCAGCAGCTACCAGGGGAACACTGAAGCTTTCTTT.

The chain carries TRBV6-1 and TRBJ2-7, with 8 positions matching TRBD1. The CDR3 length is 13 residues. The V gene end was trimmed by 7 bases and the J gene end by 6 bases; junction bases not matched to a gene: 8. The germline CDR1 and CDR2 sequences are MNHNS and SASEGT. Here the CDR3 DNA reads TGTGCCAGCAATCCCGGACAGGGATCCGAGCAGTACTTC. Its protein is CASNPGQGSEQYF.

The rearrangement uses TRBV15 and TRBJ1-5; possibly TRBD1 for D (5 bases). CDR3 length: 15 amino acids. Germline V gene data show CDR1 as LNHNV and CDR2 as YYDKDF (reference sequence). Trimming pared 0 bases from V and 2 bases from J, leaving 8 bases between. The CDR3 nucleotides are TGTGCCACCAGCAGAGATGTACAGGGCAATCAGCCCCAGCATTTT. This codes for CATSRDVQGNQPQHF. The full variable domain, completed using reference TRBV15 and TRBJ1-5, is DAMVIQNPRYQVTQFGKPVTLSCSQTLNHNVMYWYQQKSSQAPKLLFHYYDKDFNNEADTPDNFQSRRPNTSFCFLDIRSPGLGDTAMYLCATSRDVQGNQPQHFGDGTRLSIL.

In this sample, this clone turned up many times. The CDR3 DNA is TGTGCCAGCAGCTCCGGGACTAGCGGATACTACGAGCAGTACTTC. This sequence encodes CASSSGTSGYYEQYF. The rearrangement links TRBV6-1 to TRBJ2-7; 11 bases map to TRBD2. Germline CDR1 is MNHNS and CDR2 is SASEGT. The CDR3 is 15 amino acids. The V segment lost 6 bases and the J segment 3 bases; nucleotides outside the gene matches: 7.

This clone has only a few counts. CDR3 amino acids: CASSPLGQGTGELFF. The CDR3, as DNA: TGTGCCAGCAGTCCCCTAGGACAGGGCACCGGGGAGCTGTTTTTT. The chain employs TRBV27 and TRBJ2-2, with 8 positions matching TRBD1. CDR1 and CDR2 from the germline V gene are MNHEY and SMNVEV (reference sequence). CDR3 size: 15 residues. The junction had 6 bases not matched to a gene; V was cut back by 5 bases and J by 4 bases.

This clone was seen more than once but under ten times. The genes are TRBV9 and TRBJ2-5; tentative D call: TRBD2 (5 bases). CDR3 length equals 15 residues. Between the trimmed V and J ends, which lost 1 base and 1 base, there was a span of 11 bases. From germline, CDR1 is SGDLS and CDR2 YYNGEE. CDR3 DNA: TGTGCCAGCAGCGTACGCGGAGGAGGCCAAGAGACCCAGTACTTC. Its translation is CASSVRGGGQETQYF.

The chain links TRBV7-9 to TRBJ2-2; 7 bases are shared with TRBD2. V dropped 10 bases and J dropped 2; count of bases not matched to a gene: 13. Germline lookup yields CDR1 SEHNR and CDR2 FQNEAQ (reference sequence). The CDR3 runs 16 residues. The CDR3 region is CANPVGLADNTGELFF. CDR3 coding DNA: TGTGCCAACCCAGTAGGGCTAGCGGATAACACCGGGGAGCTGTTTTTT.

The V and J genes are TRBV2 and TRBJ1-2; D perhaps matches TRBD1 (5 bases). This CDR3 is 12 amino acids long. Germline-derived CDR1 and CDR2 are SNHLY and FYNNEI. V was shortened by 6 bases and J by 8 bases, with 13 bases between the two germline ends. The CDR3 here is CASRGRVEGYTF. CDR3 in DNA: TGTGCCAGCAGGGGCAGGGTGGAAGGCTACACCTTC.

V gene TRBV6-1 combines with J gene TRBJ1-1; D is ambiguous. Trimming left V 5 bases short and J 0 bases short, with 7 bases between. The CDR3 length is 13 residues. Germline lookup yields CDR1 MNHNS and CDR2 SASEGT. In DNA, the CDR3 is TGTGCCAGCAGTAAAAGCATGAACACTGAAGCTTTCTTT. Translated, it gives CASSKSMNTEAFF.

CDR3 DNA: TGTGCCAGCCAGGATGGGGGACAGCGGGAAAAACTGTTTTTT. Its protein is CASQDGGQREKLFF. This chain joins TRBV6-5 and TRBJ1-4, with TRBD1 matching over 7 bases. CDR1 MNHEY and CDR2 SVGAGI come from the germline V gene. Germline trimming cut 8 bases from V and 8 bases from J; bases unmatched to any gene: 11. This CDR3 is built from 14 residues.

This chain links TRBV11-3 with TRBJ2-1; D gene unclear. This CDR3 is 13 amino acids long. Germline CDR1 SGHNT, CDR2 YENEEA. V was clipped by 2 bases and J by 7 bases, with 9 bases between them. In nucleotides, the CDR3 is TGTGCCAGCAGCTTATCCCAGGTAAATGAGCAGTTCTTC. Its protein is CASSLSQVNEQFF.

The chain's CDR3 is CASSLARDRGPYEQYF. CDR3 sequence (DNA): TGTGCCAGCTCACTTGCCCGGGACAGGGGTCCCTACGAGCAGTACTTC. This sequence joins TRBV18 and TRBJ2-7; the match to TRBD1 covers 10 bases. V was pared by 4 bases and J by 2 bases, with 8 bases of the junction left unmatched. This CDR3 has 16 residues. Germline loops: CDR1 KGHSH, CDR2 LQKENI.

The chain employs TRBV7-2 and TRBJ1-1; TRBD1 matches 7 bases. V shed 5 bases and J 0 bases; nucleotides not matched to a gene: 9. This CDR3 is 16 amino acids long. Germline-derived CDR1 and CDR2 are SGHTA and FQGNSA. CDR3: CASSPGTALLNTEAFF. CDR3 coding DNA: TGTGCCAGCAGCCCGGGGACAGCCCTTTTGAACACTGAAGCTTTCTTT.

The genes are TRBV5-6 and TRBJ1-3; 9 bases align to TRBD1. V gave up 0 bases and J gave up 1 base; unmatched junction bases: 2. Germline assignment: CDR1 SGHDT and CDR2 YYEEEE. This CDR3 has 16 residues. CDR3 amino acids: CASSLDRGLSGNTIYF. CDR3 coding DNA: TGTGCCAGCAGCTTGGACAGGGGGCTGTCTGGAAACACCATATATTTT.

This clone was picked up one time. The chain uses TRBV9 and TRBJ2-1, with 9 bases matching TRBD1. The CDR3 has 16 amino acids. The germline gives CDR1 SGDLS, CDR2 YYNGEE. V shed 4 bases, J shed 2 bases, and the junction held 7 bases outside the gene matches. CDR3 DNA sequence: TGTGCCAGCAGCACCAGCGGACAGGGGCCCTACAATGAGCAGTTCTTC. This codes for CASSTSGQGPYNEQFF.

The rearrangement links TRBV7-3 to TRBJ2-1, with D unclear. Germline-derived CDR1 and CDR2 are SGHTA and FQGTGA. CDR3 length equals 17 residues. The ends were cut back, 5 bases at V and 0 bases at J, with 17 bases in the middle. Written as DNA, the CDR3 is TGTGCCAGCAGCCCCCGTGCGTCTTCTTACTCCTACAATGAGCAGTTCTTC. This encodes CASSPRASSYSYNEQFF.

The chain links TRBV7-3 to TRBJ2-3, with 15 nucleotides matching TRBD2. V lost 4 bases and J lost 6; bases outside the gene matches: 5. The CDR3 is 16 residues long. Germline CDR1 SGHTA, CDR2 FQGTGA. CDR3 sequence reads: CASSSTGTSGRDTQYF. The CDR3 region has the DNA TGTGCCAGCAGCTCAACCGGGACTAGCGGGAGGGATACGCAGTATTTT.

The V call is TRBV5-4, the J call TRBJ1-2; TRBD1 aligns across 8 bases. V dropped 4 bases and J dropped 7; count of bases not matched to a gene: 18. CDR3 size: 17 residues. Germline V gene data show CDR1 as SGHNT and CDR2 as YYREEE (reference sequence). Here the CDR3 reads CASSPRSGTGFFRGYTF. Written as DNA, the CDR3 is TGTGCCAGCAGCCCCCGGAGTGGGACAGGATTCTTTCGTGGCTACACCTTC.

The chain combines TRBV11-2 with TRBJ1-2, with TRBD1 matching 7 bases. Germline CDR1 and CDR2: SGHAT and FQNNGV. This CDR3 contains 15 residues. V was pared by 6 bases and J by 2 bases, with 9 bases of the junction left unmatched. CDR3 in DNA: TGTGCCAGCAGTCTCACCCCAGGGGGGAACTATGGCTACACCTTC. Translated: CASSLTPGGNYGYTF.

This clone has more than one count but fewer than ten. The CDR3 DNA follows: TGTGCCAGCAGCATAACAGGGAATATTGACTACACCTTC. It yields the protein CASSITGNIDYTF. The rearrangement joins TRBV7-9 to TRBJ1-2, with a possible D match to TRBD1 (6 bases). Per the germline V gene, CDR1 is SEHNR and CDR2 is FQNEAQ (reference sequence). The length of the CDR3 is 13 residues. Trimming cost V 5 bases and J 10 bases, with 17 bases left between them.